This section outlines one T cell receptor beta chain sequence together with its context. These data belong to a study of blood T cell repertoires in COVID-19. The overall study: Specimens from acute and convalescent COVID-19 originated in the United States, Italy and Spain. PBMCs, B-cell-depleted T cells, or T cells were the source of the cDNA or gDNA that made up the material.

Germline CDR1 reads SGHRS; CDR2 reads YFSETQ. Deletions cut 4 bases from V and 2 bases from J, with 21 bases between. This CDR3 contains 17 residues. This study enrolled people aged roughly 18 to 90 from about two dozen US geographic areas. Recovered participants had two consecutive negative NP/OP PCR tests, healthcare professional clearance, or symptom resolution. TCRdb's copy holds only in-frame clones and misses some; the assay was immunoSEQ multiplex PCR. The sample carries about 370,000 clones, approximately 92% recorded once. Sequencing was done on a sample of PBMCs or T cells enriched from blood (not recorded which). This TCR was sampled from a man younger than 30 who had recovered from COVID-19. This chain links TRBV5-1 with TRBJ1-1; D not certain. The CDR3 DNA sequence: TGCGCCAGCAGCGCCGTCTCGGCCGGGGATGATAACACTGAAGCTTTCTTT. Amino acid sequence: CASSAVSAGDDNTEAFF.